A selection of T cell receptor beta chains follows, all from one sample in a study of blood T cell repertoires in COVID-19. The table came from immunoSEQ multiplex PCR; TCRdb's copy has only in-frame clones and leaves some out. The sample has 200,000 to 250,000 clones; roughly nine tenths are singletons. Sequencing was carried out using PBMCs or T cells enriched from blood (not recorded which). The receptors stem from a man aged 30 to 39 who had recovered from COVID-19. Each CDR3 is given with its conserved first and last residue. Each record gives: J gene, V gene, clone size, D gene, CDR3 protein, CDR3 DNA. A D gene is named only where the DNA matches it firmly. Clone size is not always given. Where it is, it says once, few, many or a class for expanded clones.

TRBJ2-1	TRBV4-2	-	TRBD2	CASSQEWLAGGNEQFF	TGTGCCAGCAGCCAAGAATGGCTAGCGGGAGGTAATGAGCAGTTCTTC
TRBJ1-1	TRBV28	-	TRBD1	CASSSPGQGAKTEAFF	TGTGCCAGCAGTTCTCCGGGACAGGGGGCGAAAACTGAAGCTTTCTTT
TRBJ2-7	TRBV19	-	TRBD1	CASRPGTGGAEEQYF	TGTGCCAGTAGACCCGGGACAGGGGGCGCGGAAGAGCAGTACTTC
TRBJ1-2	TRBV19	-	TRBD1	CASSTGQIMGDVYGYTF	TGTGCCAGTAGTACGGGACAGATCATGGGGGATGTCTATGGCTACACCTTC
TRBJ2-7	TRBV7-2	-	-	CASSLAAPAYYEQYF	TGTGCCAGCAGCTTAGCGGCTCCTGCTTATTACGAGCAGTACTTC
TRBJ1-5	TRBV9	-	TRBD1	CASRKRATDREGYLEPQHF	TGTGCCAGCCGTAAAAGAGCCACGGACAGGGAAGGGTACTTGGAGCCCCAGCATTTT
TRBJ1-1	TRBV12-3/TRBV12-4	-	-	CASSLRRTEAFF	TGTGCCAGCAGTTTGCGTCGCACTGAAGCTTTCTTT
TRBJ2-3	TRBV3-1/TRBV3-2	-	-	CASSQDPGSTDTQYF	TGTGCCAGCAGCCAAGATCCAGGGTCCACAGATACGCAGTATTTT
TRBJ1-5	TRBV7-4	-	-	CATSDAYGGGSNQPQHF	TGCGCCACCAGCGACGCATACGGGGGGGGCAGCAATCAGCCCCAGCATTTT
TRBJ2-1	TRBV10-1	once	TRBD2	CASSEEGGLAGLKQFF	TGCGCCAGCAGTGAGGAGGGCGGACTAGCGGGACTAAAGCAGTTCTTC
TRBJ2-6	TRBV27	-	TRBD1	CASSKGQGNSGANVLTF	TGTGCCAGCAGCAAGGGACAGGGGAATTCTGGGGCCAACGTCCTGACTTTC
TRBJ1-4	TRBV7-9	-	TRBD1	CASSLRQGWEKLFF	TGTGCCAGCAGCCTTAGACAGGGATGGGAAAAACTGTTTTTT
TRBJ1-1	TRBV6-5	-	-	CASSLWFGEGEAFF	TGTGCCAGCAGTTTGTGGTTCGGGGAAGGTGAAGCTTTCTTT
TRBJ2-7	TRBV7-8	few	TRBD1	CASSSYGTGDYEQYF	TGTGCCAGCAGCTCTTACGGGACAGGCGACTACGAGCAGTACTTC
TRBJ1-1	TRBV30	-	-	CAGQGKDTEAFF	TGTGCCGGCCAGGGTAAGGACACTGAAGCTTTCTTT
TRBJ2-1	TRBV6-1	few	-	CASSEWGAYNEQFF	TGTGCCAGCAGTGAATGGGGAGCCTACAATGAGCAGTTCTTC
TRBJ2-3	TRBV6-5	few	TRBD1	CASSYTGETDTQYF	TGTGCCAGCAGCTACACAGGGGAAACAGATACGCAGTATTTT
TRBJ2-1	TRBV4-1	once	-	CASSQVALATAYNEQFF	TGCGCCAGCAGCCAAGTGGCTCTAGCGACCGCCTACAATGAGCAGTTCTTC
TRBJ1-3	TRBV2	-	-	CASSVFGSHSGNTIYF	TGTGCCAGCAGTGTGTTCGGGAGTCACTCTGGAAACACCATATATTTT
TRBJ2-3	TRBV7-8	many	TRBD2	CASSLTSGRFTDTQYF	TGTGCCAGCAGCTTGACTAGCGGGAGATTCACAGATACGCAGTATTTT
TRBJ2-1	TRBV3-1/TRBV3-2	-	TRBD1	CASSLRRDSFGSNEQFF	TGTGCCAGCAGCCTTCGTCGGGACAGTTTCGGGTCGAATGAGCAGTTCTTC
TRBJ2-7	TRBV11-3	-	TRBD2	CASSLGTSGSYEQYF	TGTGCCAGCAGCCTGGGGACTAGCGGCTCCTACGAGCAGTACTTC
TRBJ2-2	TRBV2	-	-	CASSDRLTANTGELFF	TGTGCCAGCAGTGATAGGTTGACAGCGAACACCGGGGAGCTGTTTTTT